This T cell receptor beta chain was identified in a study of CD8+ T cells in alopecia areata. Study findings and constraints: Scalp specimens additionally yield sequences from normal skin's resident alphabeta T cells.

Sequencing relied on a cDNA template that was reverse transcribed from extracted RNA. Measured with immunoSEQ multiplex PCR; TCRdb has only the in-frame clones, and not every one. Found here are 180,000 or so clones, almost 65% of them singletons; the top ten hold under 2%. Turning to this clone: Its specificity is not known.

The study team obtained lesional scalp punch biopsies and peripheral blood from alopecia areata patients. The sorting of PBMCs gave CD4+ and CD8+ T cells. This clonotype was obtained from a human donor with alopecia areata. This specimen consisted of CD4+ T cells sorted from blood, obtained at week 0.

CDR3 DNA: TGTGCCAGCAGCTACGGGAGTCCAAATGAAGCTTTCTTT. It specifies CASSYGSPNEAFF. The chain has TRBV11-2 and TRBJ1-1; D is unclear. Trimming took 4 bases from V and 7 from J, leaving 13 bases between them. This CDR3 is built from 13 residues. Per germline, CDR1 SGHAT and CDR2 FQNNGV.